This paragraph reports one T cell receptor beta chain. The antigen it binds to is not known. Relative to the germline gene, one junction end is altered; a read error may explain this. The CDR1 and CDR2 encoded by the germline V gene (reference sequence) are SEHNR and FQNEAQ. The CDR3 sequence holds 17 residues, the cysteine and phenylalanine included. CDR3 DNA only is kept here, 51 bases in frame from base 1. Receptor amplification or capture employed the immunoSEQ multiplex PCR assay. The multiplex PCR relied on a mix of 60 forward primers for TCR Vbeta segments and 13 reverse primers for TCR Jbeta segments. A multiplex PCR assay on genomic DNA amplified the CDR3 region of rearranged TCR beta genes. On the Illumina HiSeq System, the amplified TCR beta libraries were sequenced as 87-base-pair reads. Per the source publication's procedure: A later analysis tallied around 82 million unique TCR beta chains across the 666 repertoires, and around 9.9 million of those chains were shared by two or more donors. Raw reads were error-corrected and collapsed into unique sequences by a nearest-neighbor algorithm in which closely related sequences were merged to remove PCR and sequencing errors. CDR3 sequences were aligned to IMGT reference sequences to assign V, D and J gene segments. Each retained sequence needed at least a six-nucleotide match to both a V gene segment and a J gene segment. A rearrangement was called productive if the CDR3 had no stop codons and remained in frame with V and J, and every other rearrangement was called non-productive. Following IMGT convention, CDR3 was defined as the stretch from the second conserved V-encoded cysteine to the conserved J-encoded phenylalanine. The earlier analysis of about 570 of the donors excluded any sequence lacking an unambiguous match to a single V gene segment. In an earlier analysis of approximately 550 of the donors, V segments were called functional above 56.7% productive rearrangements and were called segregating when the between-donor standard deviation exceeded 5%. A statistical classification framework was developed to diagnose cytomegalovirus status using the catalog of TCR beta chain sequences. In a later analysis, V and J genes were assigned by comparing TCR nucleotide sequences against IMGT/GENE-DB human TR gene sequences. A later analysis assigned CDR3 sequences and most-parsimonious VDJ recombination scenarios with the TCRdist pipeline. In a later analysis, each TCR beta chain was defined by its CDR3 amino acid sequence together with its V-gene family, and reads lacking a unique V-gene family were excluded. As a way to deal with suspected cross-contamination and a sequencing artifact, a later analysis dropped over 550 nucleotide sequences that were highly shared and had low generation probability. In a later analysis, a clonal expansion index for each public chain was calculated from normalized within-repertoire ranks of inferred template counts. In a later analysis, generation probabilities were computed with a VDJ recombination model fitted to out-of-frame rearrangements, and the resulting probabilities were checked against IGoR. In a later analysis, hypergeometric tests were used to score TCR-TCR, TCR-HLA and TCR-CMV co-occurrence, with a repertoire-size bias correction applied to TCR pairs. In a later analysis, false discovery rates were estimated by permuting HLA or CMV assignments 20 times. A later analysis grouped co-occurring TCRs with DBSCAN, adding TCRdist sequence similarity when clustering within HLA-allele-positive subsets. For co-occurrence clustering, repertoires with fewer than 30,000 or more than 120,000 public chains were excluded, along with roughly 5 repertoires with anomalous nucleotide sharing. Not all clones reach the TCRdb copy of this immuneACCESS table, which keeps in-frame sequences only. Checked studies attribute under half of the gap to unresolved V genes and leave the rest unexplained. Clone size and the V and J calls come from that table; the DNA yielded D and trimming. The sample profile shows 150,000 to 200,000 clones; nearly 80% of them were found once. Roughly an eighth of the sample comes from the top ten.

The cohort comprised several hundred healthy bone marrow donors. At the time of sampling, all cohort members were nominally healthy, though unrecorded immune exposures were likely present. The donor was CMV seronegative and was included in the group of 352 seronegative cohort members. Every donor gave a peripheral blood sample, and the peripheral blood mononuclear cells from that sample were used for TCR beta sequencing. The Qiagen DNeasy Blood Extraction Kit was used to extract genomic DNA from the blood cell samples. These data come from a study of cytomegalovirus exposure and HLA in healthy donors (dated by TCRdb to about 2017). Study-level background: An earlier analysis of 550 to 700 of the donors reported approximately 270 Gb of sequence data and roughly 100 million unique TCR beta sequences from about 200 million T cells. About 330 gigabases of sequencing data and roughly 81 million unique TCR sequences made up an early release that covered 640 HLA-typed donors. Among the roughly 370 genotyped donors, 81% belonged to the genetic ancestry cluster associated with self-reported Caucasian donors. The study aimed to test whether signatures of past pathogen exposure could be identified by cataloging public T cell receptors. The T cell repertoires of 666 subjects were profiled by immunosequencing and related to cytomegalovirus serostatus. A separate validation cohort of roughly 130 different subjects was used in addition to the roughly 670-subject first cohort. High-throughput TCR immunosequencing, statistical association of individual TCRs with disease status, and machine learning were combined to predict cytomegalovirus infection status. A later analysis re-examined previously published TCR beta repertoires from hundreds of donors and added high-resolution HLA genotyping to investigate patterns of TCR occurrence. Rather than drawing on any new phenotypic data, the later analysis identified candidate immune exposures from TCR beta sequences and the way those sequences occurred across donors. In an earlier analysis of roughly 580 of the donors, high-throughput TCR beta sequencing was used to judge whether each TCR beta V gene segment behaved as functional or pseudogenic. Donor age, sex, ethnicity and CMV serostatus were collected together with the repertoire data. In a later genetic analysis, genome-wide SNP genotypes for about 65% of the roughly 670 donors were used, and that subset was treated as a discovery cohort. Every repertoire in the discovery cohort had been generated on one and the same sequencing platform. HLA typing covered class I and class II loci at four-digit resolution. The number of donors typed differed by locus, with roughly 620-630 for A, B, C, DRB1 and DQB1, around 560 for DQA1, 600 to 610 for DPA1, and under 490 for DPB1. About five DR-DQ haplotypes were treated as single units for association and clustering because of strong linkage in the cohort. Among some 410 genotyped donors of the cohort, an average of around 250,000 unique TCR beta nucleotide sequences was sequenced per donor, of which roughly 17% were non-productive. What the research found in general, with its limitations: According to the authors, the approach could potentially be generalized to other disease states and immunological phenotypes. A total of around 150 TCR beta chains were listed by the study as associated with cytomegalovirus. When HLA alleles, especially DR and DQ, strongly co-occurred, attributing TCR associations to individual alleles was difficult. A cluster of highly shared sequence variants was judged likely to be a technical artifact of the sequencing pipeline. The only immune exposure information available for the cohort was CMV serostatus. In vitro tests confirmed that a few of the cytomegalovirus-associated TCR beta chains recognize cytomegalovirus antigens. Linkage disequilibrium might explain the correlated functional status among segregating V segments, but an unknown experimental factor could not be excluded. Several of the top co-occurrence clusters appeared to be linked to parvovirus B19, influenza, CMV and Epstein-Barr virus, according to a later analysis. At a false discovery rate of 0.05, a later analysis linked approximately 18,000 TCR beta sequences to specific HLA alleles. Sequencing depth was assumed to be roughly uniform across donors in the presence/absence analyses, though that assumption may not hold. In a later analysis, most CMV-associated TCR beta chains were found to appear HLA-restricted, with HLA associations seemingly driven largely by CMV exposure. The 87-base-pair reads could not distinguish some IMGT-functional V segments, including TRBV6-2 and TRBV6-3, so those segments were excluded. Because some donors lacked HLA typing at each locus, the association tests relied only on the typed subset. This cohort had only TCR beta chains sequenced, and the lack of alpha or paired-chain data limited which features could be detected. The classifier was reported to diagnose cytomegalovirus status with high specificity and sensitivity in both the original cohort and the validation cohort. An earlier analysis of roughly 570 of the donors showed that most TCR beta V segments appeared in productive rearrangements either about 87% or about 30% of the time, which broadly matched IMGT annotations. In a later genetic analysis, a missense DCLRE1C variant was associated with V-gene and J-gene trimming of TCR beta chains, and the association was replicated in an independent cohort. In a later analysis, the rate of TCR association differed among HLA loci, with DRB1 alleles having the most associated TCRs and HLA-C alleles having the fewest. While some public TCRs were present in many individuals, most TCR sequences turned up only very rarely across donors. Over 15 rarely observed V segments, including chromosome 9 orphons, were excluded from the earlier analysis of 550 to 700 of the donors because counts were too low. A later genetic analysis reported fewer N-insertions in productive TCRs among donors in an Asian-associated ancestry cluster than the approximately 700-donor mean. A later analysis found that HLA-associated TCR beta chains were more clonally expanded and had lower generation probabilities than equally common non-associated chains. A further reported finding was that TCR beta sequences accurately predicted the HLA-A and HLA-B alleles for most subjects in the first cohort.

Sequenced sample: PBMCs. This TCR was sampled from a woman aged 40-49 years in good health and CMV-seronegative. The chain uses TRBV7-9 and TRBJ2-4, with TRBD2 identical over 8 junction bases. The CDR3 corresponds to CSSSRYSGSGGKNIQYF. The DNA reads TGTTCCAGCAGCAGATACAGCGGGAGTGGTGGCAAAAACATTCAGTACTTC.